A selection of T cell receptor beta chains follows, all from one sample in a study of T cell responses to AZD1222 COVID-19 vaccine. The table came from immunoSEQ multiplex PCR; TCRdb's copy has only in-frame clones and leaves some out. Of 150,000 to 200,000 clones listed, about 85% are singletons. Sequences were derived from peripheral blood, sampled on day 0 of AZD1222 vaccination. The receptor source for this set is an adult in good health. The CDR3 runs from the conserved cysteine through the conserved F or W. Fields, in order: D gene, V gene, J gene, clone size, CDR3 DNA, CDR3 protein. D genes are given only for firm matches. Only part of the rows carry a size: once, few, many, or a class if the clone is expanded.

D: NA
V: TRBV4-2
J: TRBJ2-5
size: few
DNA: TGTGCCAGCAGCCAAGATGGGCAGAGCCAAGAGACCCAGTACTTC
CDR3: CASSQDGQSQETQYF

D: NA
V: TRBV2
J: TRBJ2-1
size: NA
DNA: TGTGCCAGCCAAGGGCAGCGGGCCTACAATGAGCAGTTCTTC
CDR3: CASQGQRAYNEQFF

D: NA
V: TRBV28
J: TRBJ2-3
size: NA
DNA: TGTGCCAGCAGTTTGGGCCTGGCTTACACAGATACGCAGTATTTT
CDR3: CASSLGLAYTDTQYF

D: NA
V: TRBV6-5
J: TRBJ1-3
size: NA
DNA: TGTGCCAGCAGTTACGACCGGAGCTCTGGAAACACCATATATTTT
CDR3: CASSYDRSSGNTIYF

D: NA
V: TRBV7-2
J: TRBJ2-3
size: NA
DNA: TGTGCCAGCAGCCTCTTTGGGGCAGATACGCAGTATTTT
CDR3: CASSLFGADTQYF

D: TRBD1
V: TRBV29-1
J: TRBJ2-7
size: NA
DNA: TGCAGCGCCACTCGACAGGGACCTGCTTTGAGGGAGCAGTACTTC
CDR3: CSATRQGPALREQYF

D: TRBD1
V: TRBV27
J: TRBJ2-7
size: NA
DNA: TGTGCCAGCAGTTTATTCGGGACAGGGGGGTACGAGCAGTACTTC
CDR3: CASSLFGTGGYEQYF

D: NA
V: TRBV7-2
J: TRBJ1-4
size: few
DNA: TGTGCCAGCAGCAGGGACGGATTTAATGAAAAACTGTTTTTT
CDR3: CASSRDGFNEKLFF

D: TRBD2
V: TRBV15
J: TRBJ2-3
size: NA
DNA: TGTGCCACCAGCACATTAACGCTAGCGGGATTGGGATACACAGATACGCAGTATTTT
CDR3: CATSTLTLAGLGYTDTQYF

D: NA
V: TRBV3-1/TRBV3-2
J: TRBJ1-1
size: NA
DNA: TGTGCCAGCAGCCAAGATCGGGGTAGGTCTTTGAACACTGAAGCTTTCTTT
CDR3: CASSQDRGRSLNTEAFF

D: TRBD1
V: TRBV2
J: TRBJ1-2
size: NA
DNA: TGTGCCAGCAGTGAACCGGACAGGAACTATGGCTACACCTTC
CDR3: CASSEPDRNYGYTF

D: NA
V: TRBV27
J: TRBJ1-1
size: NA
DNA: TGTGCCAGCAGTTTATATTGGCCGGGGGGAGGCACTGAAGCTTTCTTT
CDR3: CASSLYWPGGGTEAFF

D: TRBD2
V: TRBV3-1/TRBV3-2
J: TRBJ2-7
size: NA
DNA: TGTGCCAGCAGCCAAGATTCGGAGGGAGGGCTCGAGCAGTACTTC
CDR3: CASSQDSEGGLEQYF

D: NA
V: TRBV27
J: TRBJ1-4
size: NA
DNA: TGTGCCAGCAGTTTCGGAGGGACAACTAATGAAAAACTGTTTTTT
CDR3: CASSFGGTTNEKLFF

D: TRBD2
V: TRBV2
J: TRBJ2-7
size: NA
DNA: TGTGCCAGCAGTGGGAGGAGGGGACTAGCGGGAGTTACTCTCCACGAGCAGTACTTC
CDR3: CASSGRRGLAGVTLHEQYF

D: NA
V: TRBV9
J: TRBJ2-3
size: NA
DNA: TGTGCCAGCAGCGCCGAAGGAGGGACAGATACGCAGTATTTT
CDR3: CASSAEGGTDTQYF

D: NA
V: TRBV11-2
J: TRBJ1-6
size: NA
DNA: TGTGCCAGCAGCTTAGGGACCGGAGTCTATAATTCACCCCTCCACTTT
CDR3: CASSLGTGVYNSPLHF

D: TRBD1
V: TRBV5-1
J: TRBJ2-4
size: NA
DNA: TGCGCCAGCAGATCTGCTTCGACAGGGAGCGAAAACATTCAGTACTTC
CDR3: CASRSASTGSENIQYF

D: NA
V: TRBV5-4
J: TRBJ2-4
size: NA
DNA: TGTGCCAGCAGCTTGAGGGGTGGAGGGGCCAAAAACATTCAGTACTTC
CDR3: CASSLRGGGAKNIQYF

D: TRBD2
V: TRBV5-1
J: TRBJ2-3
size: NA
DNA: TGCGCCAGCAGCTTACCGGGACTAGCGGGAGAGACAGATACGCAGTATTTT
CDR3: CASSLPGLAGETDTQYF